The T cell receptor (beta chain) described here comes from a study of T cell responses to AZD1222 COVID-19 vaccine. Points from the study as a whole: Clonal diversity may have been underestimated in mostly white British donors. Breadth and depth of Spike-specific TCRs rose after two AZD1222 doses. In all cases, repertoires were sampled only after the peak T cell response.

Clones were read by immunoSEQ multiplex PCR, and TCRdb kept only the in-frame ones, dropping some. In the table there are some 180,000 clones, roughly nine tenths of which are singletons. This CDR3 comprises 14 residues. Germline CDR1 and CDR2: SEHNR and FQNEAQ (reference sequence). V dropped 2 bases and J dropped 4 bases, with 11 bases sitting between them. With respect to this clone: Its antigen is not known.

The TCR was taken from an adult who received the MenACWY meningococcal vaccine as a control. Sequenced material: peripheral blood, taken 28 days after the second dose of the MenACWY control vaccine. The chain is built from TRBV7-9 and TRBJ2-5; tentatively, D is TRBD1 (6 bases). The CDR3 DNA reads TGTGCCAGCAGCTTAAACGGACAGAGAGAGACCCAGTACTTC. Translated, it gives CASSLNGQRETQYF.